This T cell receptor beta chain was identified in a study of blood T cell repertoires in COVID-19. Sequencing used immunoSEQ multiplex PCR; TCRdb keeps in-frame clones, though not all of them. The table records 150,000 to 200,000 clones, about 85% of them present only once. The CDR3 loop spans 13 amino acids. V gave up 4 bases and J gave up 2 bases, with 8 bases separating them. Germline assignment: CDR1 SNHLY and CDR2 FYNNEI. Sample: peripheral blood. The sequence was collected from a woman between 40 and 55 years old with COVID-19, enrolled during active disease. This chain links TRBV2 with TRBJ1-2, with a possible D match to TRBD1 (5 bases). CDR3: CASSGQGNYGYTF. The CDR3 nucleotides are TGTGCCAGCAGTGGGCAGGGAAACTATGGCTACACCTTC.